A selection of T cell receptor beta chains follows, all from one sample in a study of cytomegalovirus exposure and HLA in healthy donors. TCRdb's table, derived via immunoSEQ multiplex PCR, lists solely in-frame clones and lacks some. The table records some 130,000 clones, under 85% of them present only once. Material: PBMCs. The receptors shown here come from a man under 40 in good health and CMV-seronegative. CDR3s include the opening cysteine and the closing phenylalanine or tryptophan. The D gene is left open where the match is weak. Clone size is given for some rows only: seen once, a few or many times, or a class if the clone is expanded.

j_call v_call d_call clone_size cdr3_aa cdr3_nt
TRBJ2-7 TRBV10-3 - once CAIRPNYDYEQYF TGTGCCATCAGGCCCAACTATGACTACGAGCAGTACTTC
TRBJ1-2 TRBV27 - few CASSGLPGLISNYGYTF TGTGCCAGCAGTGGTCTACCGGGACTCATCTCTAACTATGGCTACACCTTC
TRBJ1-1 TRBV7-8 - - CASSLVGAPGAFF TGTGCCAGCAGCTTAGTTGGGGCCCCGGGAGCTTTCTTT
TRBJ2-7 TRBV28 TRBD2 - CASGTTNYEQYF TGTGCCAGCGGGACTACGAATTACGAGCAGTACTTC
TRBJ1-2 TRBV4-1 - - CASSQVGTREGGYTF TGCGCCAGCAGCCAAGTAGGGACACGGGAGGGAGGCTACACCTTC
TRBJ1-2 TRBV19 TRBD1 - CASSMTGGEDGYTF TGTGCCAGTAGTATGACAGGGGGCGAAGATGGCTACACCTTC
TRBJ2-7 TRBV23-1 - - CSLDSLRYEQYF TGCTCCCTCGACAGTCTGCGCTACGAGCAGTACTTC
TRBJ1-5 TRBV2 - - CALGGDGAQPQHF TGTGCCCTAGGGGGGGACGGGGCCCAGCCCCAGCATTTT
TRBJ1-3 TRBV6-1 TRBD1 - CASSDGTGGSGNTIYF TGTGCCAGCAGTGACGGGACAGGGGGCTCTGGAAACACCATATATTTT
TRBJ2-5 TRBV13 TRBD2 - CASSSGGAQETQYF TGTGCCAGCAGCTCGGGGGGGGCCCAAGAGACCCAGTACTTC
TRBJ1-4 TRBV2 TRBD1 - CASSDDRANNEKLFF TGTGCCAGCAGCGACGACAGGGCTAATAATGAAAAACTGTTTTTT
TRBJ2-2 TRBV2 TRBD1 - CASKWDRGRFGELFF TGTGCCAGCAAGTGGGACAGGGGGCGATTTGGGGAGCTGTTTTTT
TRBJ2-1 TRBV9 - - CASSVDPNLSSYNEQFF TGTGCCAGCAGCGTAGATCCCAACTTGAGCTCCTACAATGAGCAGTTCTTC
TRBJ2-3 TRBV7-8 - - CASSLNQGSTTDTQYF TGTGCCAGCAGTCTCAACCAGGGGTCCACCACAGATACGCAGTATTTT
TRBJ1-1 TRBV28 - - CASSLRGRDTEAFF TGTGCCAGCAGTTTACGGGGTAGGGACACTGAAGCTTTCTTT
TRBJ1-5 TRBV6-1 - - CASRETSGAAQHF TGTGCCAGCAGAGAGACAAGTGGGGCAGCCCAGCATTTT
TRBJ1-3 TRBV7-9 - - CASSFGPGNTIYF TGTGCCAGCAGCTTTGGCCCGGGGAACACCATATATTTT
TRBJ2-7 TRBV5-6 TRBD2 once CASSRGGTSYEQYF TGTGCCAGCAGCCGGGGGGGGACCAGCTACGAGCAGTACTTC
TRBJ2-7 TRBV6-5 TRBD2 - CASSLLGGSSYEQYF TGTGCCAGCAGCCTTCTCGGGGGGAGCTCCTACGAGCAGTACTTC
TRBJ2-3 TRBV2 TRBD2 - CASSSSGKGTDTQYF TGTGCCAGCAGTAGTAGCGGGAAGGGCACAGATACGCAGTATTTT
TRBJ2-1 TRBV7-2 TRBD2 few CASRPTGTKHNEQFF TGTGCCAGCAGACCGACCGGGACTAAACACAATGAGCAGTTCTTC
TRBJ2-2 TRBV5-1 - - CASSFASPNTGELFF TGCGCCAGCAGCTTCGCCAGTCCCAACACCGGGGAGCTGTTTTTT
TRBJ1-3 TRBV7-9 - - CASSLTGVSPGGNTIYF TGTGCCAGCAGCTTAACAGGAGTCTCCCCGGGTGGAAACACCATATATTTT
TRBJ2-2 TRBV2 TRBD1 once CASSDRDRYTGELFF TGTGCCAGCAGTGACCGGGACAGATACACCGGGGAGCTGTTTTTT
TRBJ1-5 TRBV7-9 TRBD1 - CASSLAQAGGSNQPQHF TGTGCCAGCAGCTTAGCGCAGGCAGGGGGGAGCAATCAGCCCCAGCATTTT
TRBJ1-4 TRBV6-6 - few CAIRGETNEKLFF TGTGCCATCCGGGGGGAAACTAATGAAAAACTGTTTTTT
TRBJ2-3 TRBV28 TRBD1 few CASRPQGGDTQYF TGTGCCAGCAGGCCACAGGGGGGAGATACGCAGTATTTT
TRBJ1-5 TRBV19 TRBD1 - CASSLGQGTSHQPQHF TGTGCCAGTAGTCTCGGACAGGGCACAAGCCATCAGCCCCAGCATTTT
TRBJ2-3 TRBV7-9 - - CASSLIVNTDTQYF TGTGCCAGCAGCTTAATAGTAAACACAGATACGCAGTATTTT
TRBJ1-5 TRBV6-1 - - CASSELTGVGQPQHF TGTGCCAGCAGTGAGCTTACAGGCGTGGGTCAGCCCCAGCATTTT
TRBJ2-7 TRBV2 TRBD1 few CASSEALLGGQKSYEQYF TGTGCCAGCAGTGAAGCGCTTCTTGGGGGACAGAAATCCTACGAGCAGTACTTC
TRBJ2-7 TRBV6-6 TRBD2 - CASSYSGLAGGEQYF TGTGCCAGCAGTTACTCTGGGCTAGCGGGAGGCGAGCAGTACTTC
TRBJ2-3 TRBV7-9 TRBD2 - CASSLVAGGGTDTQYF TGTGCCAGCAGCTTAGTAGCGGGGGGGGGCACAGATACGCAGTATTTT
TRBJ2-2 TRBV13 TRBD2 once CASGLAGGFSPGELFF TGTGCCAGCGGACTAGCGGGAGGGTTTAGTCCCGGGGAGCTGTTTTTT
TRBJ2-3 TRBV12-2 - - CASRPFKVAGSSTDTQYF TGTGCAAGTCGCCCATTTAAGGTAGCGGGGAGTAGCACAGATACGCAGTATTTT
TRBJ2-1 TRBV6-5 - few CASSVGGGSYNEQFF TGTGCCAGCAGTGTGGGAGGGGGGTCCTACAATGAGCAGTTCTTC
TRBJ2-2 TRBV7-6 - - CASSLVLATTNTGELFF TGTGCCAGCAGCTTAGTGTTGGCGACTACGAACACCGGGGAGCTGTTTTTT
TRBJ1-1 TRBV29-1 - few CSVAGSLTEAFF TGCAGCGTTGCAGGGTCGCTTACTGAAGCTTTCTTT
TRBJ2-1 TRBV27 TRBD2 - CASSNRARGNEQFF TGTGCCAGCAGTAATCGAGCGCGGGGGAATGAGCAGTTCTTC
TRBJ1-2 TRBV15 - - CATSRGGAGTNYGYTF TGTGCCACCAGCCGTGGGGGGGCGGGAACTAACTATGGCTACACCTTC
TRBJ2-3 TRBV2 - - CASGSSVRTDTQYF TGTGCCAGCGGTTCAAGTGTGCGGACAGATACGCAGTATTTT
TRBJ2-7 TRBV28 TRBD1 - CASSAKTGRSYEQYF TGTGCCAGCAGTGCAAAGACAGGGCGGTCTTACGAGCAGTACTTC
TRBJ1-2 TRBV2 - - CASSEALRLGANYGYTF TGTGCCAGCAGTGAAGCGCTTCGGCTCGGAGCTAACTATGGCTACACCTTC
TRBJ1-5 TRBV10-3 - - CAISDAGSSNQPQHF TGTGCCATCAGTGACGCGGGGTCTAGCAATCAGCCCCAGCATTTT
TRBJ1-2 TRBV7-9 - - CASTTGIRDGYTF TGTGCCAGCACAACAGGGATTCGGGATGGCTACACCTTC
TRBJ2-1 TRBV28 TRBD2 - CASSPTSGSLDEQFF TGTGCCAGCAGTCCCACTAGCGGGAGTCTGGATGAGCAGTTCTTC
TRBJ1-4 TRBV28 TRBD1 once CASSLLGTGLFF TGTGCCAGCAGTTTATTGGGGACAGGGCTGTTTTTT
TRBJ2-5 TRBV9 TRBD2 few CASSAGGGETQYF TGTGCCAGCAGCGCGGGAGGCGGAGAGACCCAGTACTTC
TRBJ2-7 TRBV7-6 TRBD1 - CASSLGTGFEQYF TGTGCCAGCAGCCTCGGGACAGGGTTCGAGCAGTACTTC